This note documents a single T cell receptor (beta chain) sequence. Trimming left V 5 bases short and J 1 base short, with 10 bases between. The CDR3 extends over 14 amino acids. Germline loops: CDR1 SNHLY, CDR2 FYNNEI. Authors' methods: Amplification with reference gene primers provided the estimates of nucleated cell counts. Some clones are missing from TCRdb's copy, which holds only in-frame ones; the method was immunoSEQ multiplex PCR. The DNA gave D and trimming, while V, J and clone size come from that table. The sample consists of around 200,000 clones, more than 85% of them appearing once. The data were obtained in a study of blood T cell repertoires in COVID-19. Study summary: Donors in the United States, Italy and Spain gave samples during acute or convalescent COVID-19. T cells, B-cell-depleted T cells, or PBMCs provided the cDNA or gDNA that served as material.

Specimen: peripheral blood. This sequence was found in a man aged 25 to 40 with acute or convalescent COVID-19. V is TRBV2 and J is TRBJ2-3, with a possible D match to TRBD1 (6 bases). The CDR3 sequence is CASSRDMGTDTQYF. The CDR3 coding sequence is TGTGCCAGCAGTCGGGACATGGGCACAGATACGCAGTATTTT.